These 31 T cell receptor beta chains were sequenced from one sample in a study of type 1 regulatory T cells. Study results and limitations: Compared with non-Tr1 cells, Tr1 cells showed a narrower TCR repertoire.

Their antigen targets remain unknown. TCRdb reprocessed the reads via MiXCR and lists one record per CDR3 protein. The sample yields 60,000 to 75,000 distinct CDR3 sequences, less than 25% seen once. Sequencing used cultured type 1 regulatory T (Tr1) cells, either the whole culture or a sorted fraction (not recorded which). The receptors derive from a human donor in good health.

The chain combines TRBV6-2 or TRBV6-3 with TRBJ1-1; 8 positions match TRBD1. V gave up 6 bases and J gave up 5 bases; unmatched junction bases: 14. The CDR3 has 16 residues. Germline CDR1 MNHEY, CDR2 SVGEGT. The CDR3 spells CASSPDRGGPTTEAFF. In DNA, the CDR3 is TGTGCCAGCAGCCCCGACAGGGGAGGACCAACGACTGAAGCTTTCTTT.

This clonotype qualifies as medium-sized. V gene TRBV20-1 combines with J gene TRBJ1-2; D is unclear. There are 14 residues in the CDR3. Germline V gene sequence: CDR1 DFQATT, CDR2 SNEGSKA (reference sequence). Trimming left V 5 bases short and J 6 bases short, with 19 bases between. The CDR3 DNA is TGCAGTGCTCGTCCGGGCAGCAGCCCCCATGGCTACACCTTC. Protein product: CSARPGSSPHGYTF.

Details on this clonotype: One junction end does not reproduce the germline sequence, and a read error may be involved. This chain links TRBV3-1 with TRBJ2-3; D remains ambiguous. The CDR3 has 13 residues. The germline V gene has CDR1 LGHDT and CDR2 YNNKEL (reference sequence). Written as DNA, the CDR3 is TGTGCCAGCAGCCAAGATTTAGGCAGCAAAGCGTCATTT. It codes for CASSQDLGSKASF.

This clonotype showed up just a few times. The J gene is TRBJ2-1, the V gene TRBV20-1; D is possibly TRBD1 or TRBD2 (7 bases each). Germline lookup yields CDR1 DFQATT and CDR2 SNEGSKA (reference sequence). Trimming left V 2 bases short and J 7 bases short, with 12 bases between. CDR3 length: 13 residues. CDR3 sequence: CSARLADRNEQFF. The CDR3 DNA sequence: TGCAGTGCTAGACTAGCGGACAGGAATGAGCAGTTCTTC.

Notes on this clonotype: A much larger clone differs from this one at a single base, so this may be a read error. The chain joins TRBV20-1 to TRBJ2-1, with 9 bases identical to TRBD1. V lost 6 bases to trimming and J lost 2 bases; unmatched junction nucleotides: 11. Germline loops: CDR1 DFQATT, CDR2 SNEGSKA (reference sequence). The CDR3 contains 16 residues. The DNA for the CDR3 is TGCAGTGCAAAACCGTGGGGACAGGGTCCCTACAATGAGCAGTTCTTC. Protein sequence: CSAKPWGQGPYNEQFF.

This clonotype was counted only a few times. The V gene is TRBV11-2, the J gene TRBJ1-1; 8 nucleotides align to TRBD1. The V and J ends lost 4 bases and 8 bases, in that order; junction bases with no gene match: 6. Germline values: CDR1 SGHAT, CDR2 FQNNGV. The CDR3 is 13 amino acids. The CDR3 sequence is CASSSRQGKEAFF. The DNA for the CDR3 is TGTGCCAGCAGCTCCAGACAGGGGAAGGAAGCTTTCTTT. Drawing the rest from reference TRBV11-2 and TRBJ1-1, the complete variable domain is EAGVAQSPRYKIIEKRQSVAFWCNPISGHATLYWYQQILGQGPKLLIQFQNNGVVDDSQLPKDRFSAERLKGVDSTLKIQPAKLEDSAVYLCASSSRQGKEAFFGQGTRLTVV.

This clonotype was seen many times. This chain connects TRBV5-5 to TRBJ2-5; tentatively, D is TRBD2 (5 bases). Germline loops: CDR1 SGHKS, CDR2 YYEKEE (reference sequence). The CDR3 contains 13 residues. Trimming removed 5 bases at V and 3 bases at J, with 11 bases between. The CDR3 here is CASSLPGEETQYF. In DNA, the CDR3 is TGTGCCAGCAGTTTGCCCGGGGAAGAGACCCAGTACTTC.

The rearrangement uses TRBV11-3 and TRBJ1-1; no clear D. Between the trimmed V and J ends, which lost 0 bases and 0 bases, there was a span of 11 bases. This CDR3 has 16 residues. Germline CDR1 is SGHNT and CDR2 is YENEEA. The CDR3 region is CASSLETEAMNTEAFF. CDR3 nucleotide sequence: TGTGCCAGCAGCTTAGAGACGGAGGCCATGAACACTGAAGCTTTCTTT.

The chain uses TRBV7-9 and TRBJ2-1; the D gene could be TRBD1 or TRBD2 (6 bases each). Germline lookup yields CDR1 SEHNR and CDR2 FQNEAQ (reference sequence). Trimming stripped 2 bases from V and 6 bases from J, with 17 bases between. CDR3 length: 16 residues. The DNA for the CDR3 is TGTGCCAGCAGCTTACTTCTTCGGGAGACAGGCAATGAGCAGTTCTTC. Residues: CASSLLLRETGNEQFF.

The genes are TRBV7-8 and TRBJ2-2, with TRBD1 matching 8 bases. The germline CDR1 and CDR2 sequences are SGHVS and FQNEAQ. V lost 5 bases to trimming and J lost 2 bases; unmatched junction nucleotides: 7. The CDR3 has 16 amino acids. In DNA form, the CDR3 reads TGTGCCAGCAGCCTTCGGACAGGGCGCAACACCGGGGAGCTGTTTTTT. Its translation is CASSLRTGRNTGELFF.

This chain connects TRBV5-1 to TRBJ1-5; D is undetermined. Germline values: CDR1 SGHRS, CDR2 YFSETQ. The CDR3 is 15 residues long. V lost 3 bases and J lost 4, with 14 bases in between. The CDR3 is CASSWEGRKNQPQHF. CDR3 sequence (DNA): TGCGCCAGCAGCTGGGAAGGACGGAAAAATCAGCCCCAGCATTTT.

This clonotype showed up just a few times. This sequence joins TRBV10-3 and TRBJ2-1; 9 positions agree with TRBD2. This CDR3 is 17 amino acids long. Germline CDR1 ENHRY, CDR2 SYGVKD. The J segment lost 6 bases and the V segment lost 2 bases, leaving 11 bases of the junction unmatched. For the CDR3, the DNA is TGTGCCATCAGTGAGGATCTTTTCGCTAGCGGGGCCAATGAGCAGTTCTTC. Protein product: CAISEDLFASGANEQFF.

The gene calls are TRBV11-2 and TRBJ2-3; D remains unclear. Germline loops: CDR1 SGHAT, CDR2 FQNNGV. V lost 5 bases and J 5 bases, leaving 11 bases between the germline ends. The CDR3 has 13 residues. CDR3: CASSTRTGDTQYF. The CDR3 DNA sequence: TGTGCCAGCAGCACCCGGACCGGAGATACGCAGTATTTT.

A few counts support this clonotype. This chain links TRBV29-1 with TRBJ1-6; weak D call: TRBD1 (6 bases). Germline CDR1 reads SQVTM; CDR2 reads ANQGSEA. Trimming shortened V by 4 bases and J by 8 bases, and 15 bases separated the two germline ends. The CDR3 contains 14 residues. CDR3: CSVATGSVDSPLHF. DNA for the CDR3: TGCAGCGTTGCAACAGGGTCGGTGGATTCACCCCTCCACTTT. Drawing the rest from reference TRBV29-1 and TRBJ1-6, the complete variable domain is SAVISQKPSRDICQRGTSLTIQCQVDSQVTMMFWYRQQPGQSLTLIATANQGSEATYESGFVIDKFPISRPNLTFSTLTVSNMSPEDSSIYLCSVATGSVDSPLHFGNGTRLTVT.

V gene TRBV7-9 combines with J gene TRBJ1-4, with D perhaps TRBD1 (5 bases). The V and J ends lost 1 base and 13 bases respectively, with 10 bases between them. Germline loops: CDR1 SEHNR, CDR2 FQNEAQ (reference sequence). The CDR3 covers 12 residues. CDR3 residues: CASSLEGTGLFF. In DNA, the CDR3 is TGTGCCAGCAGCTTAGAAGGGACGGGACTGTTTTTT.

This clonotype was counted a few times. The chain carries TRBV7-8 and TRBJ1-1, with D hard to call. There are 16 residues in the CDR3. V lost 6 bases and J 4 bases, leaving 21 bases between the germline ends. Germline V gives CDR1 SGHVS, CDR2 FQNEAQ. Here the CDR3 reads CASRLAARGSGTEAFF. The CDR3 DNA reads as TGTGCCAGCAGGTTGGCCGCCCGGGGTTCTGGCACTGAAGCTTTCTTT.

The CDR3 reads CASFGSQNNEQFF. Here the CDR3 DNA reads TGTGCAAGCTTCGGGAGTCAGAACAATGAGCAGTTCTTC. This chain connects TRBV12-2 to TRBJ2-1; the table's D call TRBD2 went unverified against the DNA. TRBV12-2 is assigned pseudogene status. The CDR3 covers 13 residues.

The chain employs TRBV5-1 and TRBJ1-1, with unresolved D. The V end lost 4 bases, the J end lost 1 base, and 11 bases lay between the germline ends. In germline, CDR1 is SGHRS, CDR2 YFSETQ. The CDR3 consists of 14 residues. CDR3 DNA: TGCGCCAGCAGCCCTACCCCCGGGAACACTGAAGCTTTCTTT. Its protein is CASSPTPGNTEAFF.

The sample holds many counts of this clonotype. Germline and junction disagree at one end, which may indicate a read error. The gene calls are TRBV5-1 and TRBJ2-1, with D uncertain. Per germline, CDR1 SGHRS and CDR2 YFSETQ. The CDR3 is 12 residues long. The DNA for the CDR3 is TGCGCCAGCAGGTTGGACCCAGGCAAGCAGTTCTTC. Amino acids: CASRLDPGKQFF. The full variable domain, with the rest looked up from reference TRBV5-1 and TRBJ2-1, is KAGVTQTPRYLIKTRGQQVTLSCSPISGHRSVSWYQQTPGQGLQFLFEYFSETQRNKGNFPGRFSGRQFSNSRSEMNVSTLELGDSALYLCASRLDPGKQFFGPGTRLTVL.

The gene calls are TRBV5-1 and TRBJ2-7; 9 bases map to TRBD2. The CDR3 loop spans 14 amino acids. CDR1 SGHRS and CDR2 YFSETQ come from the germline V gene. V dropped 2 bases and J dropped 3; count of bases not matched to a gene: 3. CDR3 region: CASSFRLADYEQYF. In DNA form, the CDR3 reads TGCGCCAGCAGCTTTAGACTAGCGGACTACGAGCAGTACTTC. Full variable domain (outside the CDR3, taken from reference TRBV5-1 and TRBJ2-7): KAGVTQTPRYLIKTRGQQVTLSCSPISGHRSVSWYQQTPGQGLQFLFEYFSETQRNKGNFPGRFSGRQFSNSRSEMNVSTLELGDSALYLCASSFRLADYEQYFGPGTRLTVT.

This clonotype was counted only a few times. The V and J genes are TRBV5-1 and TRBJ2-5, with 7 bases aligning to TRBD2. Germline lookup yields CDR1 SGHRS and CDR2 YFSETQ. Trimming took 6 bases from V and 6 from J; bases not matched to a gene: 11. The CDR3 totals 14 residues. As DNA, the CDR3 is TGCGCCAGCACCCCCGGGGCGGGAGAACAGACCCAGTACTTC. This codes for CASTPGAGEQTQYF.

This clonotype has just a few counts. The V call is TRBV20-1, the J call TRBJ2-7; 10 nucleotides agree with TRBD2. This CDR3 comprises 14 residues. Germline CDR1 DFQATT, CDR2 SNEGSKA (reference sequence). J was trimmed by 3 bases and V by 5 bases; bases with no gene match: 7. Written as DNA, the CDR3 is TGCAGTGCTCCCCGGACTAGCGGATTCTACGAGCAGTACTTC. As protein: CSAPRTSGFYEQYF.

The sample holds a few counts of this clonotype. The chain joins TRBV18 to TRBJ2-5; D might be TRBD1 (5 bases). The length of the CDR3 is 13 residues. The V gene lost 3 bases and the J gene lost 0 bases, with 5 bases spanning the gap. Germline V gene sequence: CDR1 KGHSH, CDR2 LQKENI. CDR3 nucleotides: TGTGCCAGCTCACCGGGGCACCAAGAGACCCAGTACTTC. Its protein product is CASSPGHQETQYF.

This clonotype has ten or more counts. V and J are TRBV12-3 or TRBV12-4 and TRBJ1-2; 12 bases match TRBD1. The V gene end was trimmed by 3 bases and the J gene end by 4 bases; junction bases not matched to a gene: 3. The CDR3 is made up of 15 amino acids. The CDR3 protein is CASSLGDRGPYGYTF. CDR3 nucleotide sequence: TGTGCCAGCAGTTTGGGGGACAGGGGGCCCTATGGCTACACCTTC.

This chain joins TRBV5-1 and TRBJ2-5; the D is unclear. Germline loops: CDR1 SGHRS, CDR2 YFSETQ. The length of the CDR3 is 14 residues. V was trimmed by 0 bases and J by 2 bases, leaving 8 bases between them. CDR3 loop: CASSLGSQQETQYF. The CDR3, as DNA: TGCGCCAGCAGCTTGGGCAGCCAACAAGAGACCCAGTACTTC.

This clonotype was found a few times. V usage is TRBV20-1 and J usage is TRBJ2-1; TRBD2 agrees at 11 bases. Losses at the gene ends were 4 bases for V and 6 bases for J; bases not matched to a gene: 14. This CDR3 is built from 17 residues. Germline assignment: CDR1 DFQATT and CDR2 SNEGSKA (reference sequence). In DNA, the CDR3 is TGCAGTGCTATTTCGACTAGCGGGGTAATGCCTACCAATGAGCAGTTCTTC. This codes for CSAISTSGVMPTNEQFF.

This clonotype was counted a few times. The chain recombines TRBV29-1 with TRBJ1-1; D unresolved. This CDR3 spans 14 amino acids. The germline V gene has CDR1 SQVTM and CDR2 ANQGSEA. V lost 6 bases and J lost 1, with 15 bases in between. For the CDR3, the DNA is TGCAGCGTAGTGTTGGCCTCGGGGAACACTGAAGCTTTCTTT. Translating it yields CSVVLASGNTEAFF. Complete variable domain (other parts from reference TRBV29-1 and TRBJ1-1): SAVISQKPSRDICQRGTSLTIQCQVDSQVTMMFWYRQQPGQSLTLIATANQGSEATYESGFVIDKFPISRPNLTFSTLTVSNMSPEDSSIYLCSVVLASGNTEAFFGQGTRLTVV.

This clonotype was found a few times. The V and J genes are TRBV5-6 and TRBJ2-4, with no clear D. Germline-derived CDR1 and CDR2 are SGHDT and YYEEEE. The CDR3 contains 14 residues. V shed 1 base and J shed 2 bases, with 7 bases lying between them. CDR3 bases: TGTGCCAGCAGCTTGCTGGGGTCCAAAAACATTCAGTACTTC. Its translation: CASSLLGSKNIQYF.

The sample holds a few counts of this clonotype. Here the CDR3 DNA reads TGTGCCAGTAGTATCTGGCCCCTGGGACTATATGGCTACACCTTC. Amino acids: CASSIWPLGLYGYTF. J is TRBJ1-2 and V is TRBV19; the D gene is possibly TRBD1 (5 bases). Germline assignment: CDR1 LNHDA and CDR2 SQIVND (reference sequence). Deletions cut 3 bases from V and 5 bases from J, with 16 bases between. CDR3 length equals 15 residues. Full variable domain (missing parts from reference TRBV19 and TRBJ1-2): DGGITQSPKYLFRKEGQNVTLSCEQNLNHDAMYWYRQDPGQGLRLIYYSQIVNDFQKGDIAEGYSVSREKKESFPLTVTSAQKNPTAFYLCASSIWPLGLYGYTFGSGTRLTVV.

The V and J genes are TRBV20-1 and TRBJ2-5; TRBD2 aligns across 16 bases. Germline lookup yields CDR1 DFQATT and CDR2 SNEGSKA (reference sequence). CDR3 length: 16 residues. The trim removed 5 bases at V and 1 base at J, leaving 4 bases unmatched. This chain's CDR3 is CSASGTSGRVQETQYF. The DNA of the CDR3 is TGCAGTGCTTCCGGGACTAGCGGGAGGGTCCAAGAGACCCAGTACTTC.

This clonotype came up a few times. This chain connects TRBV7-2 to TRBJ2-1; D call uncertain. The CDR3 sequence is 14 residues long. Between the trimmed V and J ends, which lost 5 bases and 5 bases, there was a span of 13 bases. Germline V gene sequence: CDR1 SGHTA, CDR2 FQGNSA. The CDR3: CASSPHRVNNEQFF. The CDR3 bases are TGTGCCAGCAGCCCCCATCGTGTTAACAATGAGCAGTTCTTC.